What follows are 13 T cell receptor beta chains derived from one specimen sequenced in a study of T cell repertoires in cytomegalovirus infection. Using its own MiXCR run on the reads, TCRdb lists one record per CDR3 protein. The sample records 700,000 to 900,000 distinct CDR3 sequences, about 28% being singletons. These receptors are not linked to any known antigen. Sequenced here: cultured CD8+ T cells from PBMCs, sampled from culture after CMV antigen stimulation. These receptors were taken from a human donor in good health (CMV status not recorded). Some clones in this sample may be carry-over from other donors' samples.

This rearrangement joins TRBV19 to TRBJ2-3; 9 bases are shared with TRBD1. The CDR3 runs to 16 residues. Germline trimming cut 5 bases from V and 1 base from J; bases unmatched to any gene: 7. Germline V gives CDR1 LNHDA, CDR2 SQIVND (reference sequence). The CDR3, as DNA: TGTGCCAGTAGTGTGGACCGGGACAGGGGCACAGATACGCAGTATTTT. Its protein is CASSVDRDRGTDTQYF.

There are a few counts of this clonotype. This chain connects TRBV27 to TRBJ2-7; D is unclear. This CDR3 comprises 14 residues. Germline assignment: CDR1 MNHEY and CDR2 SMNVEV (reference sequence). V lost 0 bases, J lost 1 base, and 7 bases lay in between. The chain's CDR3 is CASSLSQNSYEQYF. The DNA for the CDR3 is TGTGCCAGCAGTTTATCACAGAATTCCTACGAGCAGTACTTC.

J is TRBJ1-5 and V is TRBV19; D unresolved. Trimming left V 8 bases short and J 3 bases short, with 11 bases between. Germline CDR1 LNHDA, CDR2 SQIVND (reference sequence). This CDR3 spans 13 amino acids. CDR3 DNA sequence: TGTGCCAGTTCAGAGGCGGACAATCAGCCCCAGCATTTT. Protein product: CASSEADNQPQHF.

CDR3 protein: CASSLVIGHLEDEQFF. For the CDR3, the DNA is TGCGCCAGCAGCTTGGTTATAGGTCACCTGGAGGATGAGCAGTTCTTC. The chain combines TRBV5-1 with TRBJ2-1; D is possibly TRBD2 (5 bases). Germline CDR1 and CDR2: SGHRS and YFSETQ. Trimming pared 0 bases from V and 8 bases from J, leaving 18 bases between. The CDR3 has 16 amino acids.

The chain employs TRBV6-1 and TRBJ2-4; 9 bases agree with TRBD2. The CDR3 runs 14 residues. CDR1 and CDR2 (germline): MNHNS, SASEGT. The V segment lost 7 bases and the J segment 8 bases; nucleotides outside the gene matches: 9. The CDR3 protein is CASTSGVGADIQYF. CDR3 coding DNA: TGTGCCAGCACTAGCGGGGTAGGCGCAGACATTCAGTACTTC.

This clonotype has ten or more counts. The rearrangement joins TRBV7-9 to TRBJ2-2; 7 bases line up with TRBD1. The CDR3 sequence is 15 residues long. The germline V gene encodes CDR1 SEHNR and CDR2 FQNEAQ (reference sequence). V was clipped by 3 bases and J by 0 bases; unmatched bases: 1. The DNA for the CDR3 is TGTGCCAGCAGCTTCGGGACAGCGAACACCGGGGAGCTGTTTTTT. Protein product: CASSFGTANTGELFF.

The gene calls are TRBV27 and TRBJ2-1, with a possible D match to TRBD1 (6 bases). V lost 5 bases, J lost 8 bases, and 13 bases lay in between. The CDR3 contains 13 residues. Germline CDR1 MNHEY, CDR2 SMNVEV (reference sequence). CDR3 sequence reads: CASSASGTHEQFF. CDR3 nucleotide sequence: TGTGCCAGCAGTGCATCAGGGACACATGAGCAGTTCTTC.

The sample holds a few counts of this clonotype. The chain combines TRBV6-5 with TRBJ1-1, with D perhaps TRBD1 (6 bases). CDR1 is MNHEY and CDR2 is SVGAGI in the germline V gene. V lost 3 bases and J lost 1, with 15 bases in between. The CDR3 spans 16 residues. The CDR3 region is CASSYLSGGGNTEAFF. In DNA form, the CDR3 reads TGTGCCAGCAGTTATCTGTCCGGGGGCGGGAACACTGAAGCTTTCTTT.

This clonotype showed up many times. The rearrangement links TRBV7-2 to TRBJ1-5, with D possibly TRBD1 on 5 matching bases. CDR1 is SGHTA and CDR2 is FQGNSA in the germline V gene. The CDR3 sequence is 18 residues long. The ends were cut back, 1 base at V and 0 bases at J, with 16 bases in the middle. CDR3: CASSLGVGGDYSNQPQHF. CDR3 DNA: TGTGCCAGCAGCTTAGGGGTGGGGGGGGATTATAGCAATCAGCCCCAGCATTTT.

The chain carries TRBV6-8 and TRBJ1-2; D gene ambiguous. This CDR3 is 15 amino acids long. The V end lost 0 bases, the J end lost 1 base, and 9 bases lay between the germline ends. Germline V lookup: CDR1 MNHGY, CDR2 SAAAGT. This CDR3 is CASSYSNRYNYGYTF. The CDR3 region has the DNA TGTGCCAGCAGTTACTCGAATCGTTATAACTATGGCTACACCTTC.

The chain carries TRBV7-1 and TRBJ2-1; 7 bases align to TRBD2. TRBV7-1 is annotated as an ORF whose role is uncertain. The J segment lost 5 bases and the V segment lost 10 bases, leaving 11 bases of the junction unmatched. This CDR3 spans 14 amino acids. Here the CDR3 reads CAITSGAIHNEQFF. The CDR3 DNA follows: TGTGCCATCACAAGCGGGGCCATCCACAATGAGCAGTTCTTC.

CDR3: CATSGGTEGRGIQYF. CDR3 bases: TGTGCCACCAGTGGCGGGACAGAGGGCCGAGGCATTCAGTACTTC. This sequence joins TRBV24-1 and TRBJ2-4; D possibly corresponds to TRBD1 (7 bases). Between the trimmed V and J ends, which lost 5 bases and 9 bases, there was a span of 19 bases. Germline CDR1 KGHDR, CDR2 SFDVKD. CDR3 length: 15 amino acids.

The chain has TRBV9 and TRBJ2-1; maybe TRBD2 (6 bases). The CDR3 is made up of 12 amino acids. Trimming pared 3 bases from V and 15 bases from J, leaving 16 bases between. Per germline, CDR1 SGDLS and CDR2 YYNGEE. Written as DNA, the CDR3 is TGTGCCAGCAGCGGGTCAGCCGGAGGGCCGTTCTTC. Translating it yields CASSGSAGGPFF.